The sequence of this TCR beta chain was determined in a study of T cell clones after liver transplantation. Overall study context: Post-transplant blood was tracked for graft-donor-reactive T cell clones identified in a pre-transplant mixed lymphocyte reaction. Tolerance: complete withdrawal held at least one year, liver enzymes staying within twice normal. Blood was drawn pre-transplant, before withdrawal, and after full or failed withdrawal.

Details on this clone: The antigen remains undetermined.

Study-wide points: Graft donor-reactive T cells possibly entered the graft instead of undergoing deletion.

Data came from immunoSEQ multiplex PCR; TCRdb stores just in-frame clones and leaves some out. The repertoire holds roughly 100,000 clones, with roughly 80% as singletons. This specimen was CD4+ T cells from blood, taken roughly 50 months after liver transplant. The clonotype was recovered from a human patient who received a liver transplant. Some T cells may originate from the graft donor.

The CDR3 loop reads CASTRGGLYGYTF. In DNA, the CDR3 is TGTGCCAGCACCAGGGGGGGGCTTTATGGCTACACCTTC. The chain couples TRBV6-5 to TRBJ1-2, with 7 bases matching TRBD1. J was trimmed by 5 bases and V by 7 bases; bases with no gene match: 7. Germline CDR1 and CDR2: MNHEY and SVGAGI. The CDR3 sequence is 13 residues long.